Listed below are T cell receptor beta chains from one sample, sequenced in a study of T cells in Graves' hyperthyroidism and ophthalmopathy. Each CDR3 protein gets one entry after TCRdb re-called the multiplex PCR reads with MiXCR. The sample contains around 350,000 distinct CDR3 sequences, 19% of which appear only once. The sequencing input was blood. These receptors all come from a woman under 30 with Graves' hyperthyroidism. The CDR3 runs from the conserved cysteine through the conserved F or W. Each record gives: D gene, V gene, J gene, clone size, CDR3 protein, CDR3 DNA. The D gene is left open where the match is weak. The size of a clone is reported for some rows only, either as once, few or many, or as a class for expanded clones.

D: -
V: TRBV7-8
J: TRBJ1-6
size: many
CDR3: CASRIDGDNSPLHF
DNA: TGTGCCAGCAGAATAGATGGGGATAATTCACCCCTCCACTTT

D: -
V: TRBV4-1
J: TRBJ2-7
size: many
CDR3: CASSHGDGAYEQYF
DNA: TGCGCCAGCAGCCACGGGGACGGAGCCTACGAGCAGTACTTC

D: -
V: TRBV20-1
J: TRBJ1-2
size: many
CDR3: CSAVKENSYGYTF
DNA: TGCAGTGCCGTTAAGGAGAACTCCTATGGCTACACCTTC

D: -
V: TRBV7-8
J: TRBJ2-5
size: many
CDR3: CASSLQGWQETQYF
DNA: TGTGCCAGCAGCTTACAGGGGTGGCAAGAGACCCAGTACTTC

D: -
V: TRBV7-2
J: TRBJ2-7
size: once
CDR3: CASSFYGEQYF
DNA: TGTGCCAGCAGCTTCTACGGGGAGCAGTACTTC

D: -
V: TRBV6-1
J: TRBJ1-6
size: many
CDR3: CASRGRGLGSYNSPLHF
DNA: TGTGCCAGCCGTGGTAGGGGATTAGGGTCCTATAATTCACCCCTCCACTTT

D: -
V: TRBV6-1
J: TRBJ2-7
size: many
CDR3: CASGADTYEQYF
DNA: TGTGCCAGTGGGGCCGATACCTACGAGCAGTACTTC

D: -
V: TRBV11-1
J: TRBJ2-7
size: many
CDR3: CASSLTRTPREQYF
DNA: TGTGCCAGCAGCCTAACCCGTACACCACGGGAGCAGTACTTC

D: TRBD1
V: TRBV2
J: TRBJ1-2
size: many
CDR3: CASSPGGTGYGYTF
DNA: TGTGCCAGCAGTCCAGGGGGTACGGGTTATGGCTACACCTTC

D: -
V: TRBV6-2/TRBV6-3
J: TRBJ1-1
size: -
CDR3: CASSYAGTGTEAFF
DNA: TGTGCCAGCAGTTACGCGGGAACAGGGACTGAAGCTTTCTTT

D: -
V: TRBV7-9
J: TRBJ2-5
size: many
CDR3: CASSSPDSQETQYF
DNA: TGTGCCAGCAGCTCCCCAGACAGCCAAGAGACCCAGTACTTC

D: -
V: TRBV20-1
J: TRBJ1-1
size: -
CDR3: CSATTYTEAFF
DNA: TGCAGTGCAACCACATACACTGAAGCTTTCTTT

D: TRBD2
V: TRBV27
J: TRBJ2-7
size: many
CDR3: CASALGLAVYEQYF
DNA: TGTGCCAGCGCCCTGGGACTAGCGGTTTACGAGCAGTACTTC

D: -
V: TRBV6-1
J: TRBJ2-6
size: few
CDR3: CASSVVSGPLLSGANVLTF
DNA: TGTGCCAGCAGTGTCGTAAGCGGACCGTTGCTATCTGGGGCCAACGTCCTGACTTTC

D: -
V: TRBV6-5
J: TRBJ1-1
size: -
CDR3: CASSYSGRAGNTEAFF
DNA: TGTGCCAGCAGTTACTCGGGCAGGGCGGGGAACACTGAAGCTTTCTTT

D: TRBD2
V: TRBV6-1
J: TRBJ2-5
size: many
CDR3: CASSETGGVETQYF
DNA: TGTGCCAGCAGTGAAACGGGGGGGGTAGAGACCCAGTACTTC

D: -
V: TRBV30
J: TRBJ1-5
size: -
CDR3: CAWSPPPLGQPQHF
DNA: TGTGCCTGGAGTCCCCCCCCCCTGGGTCAGCCCCAGCATTTT

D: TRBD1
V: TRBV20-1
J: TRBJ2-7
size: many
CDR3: CSAFRTGKGEQYF
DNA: TGCAGTGCGTTCCGGACAGGGAAGGGGGAGCAGTACTTC

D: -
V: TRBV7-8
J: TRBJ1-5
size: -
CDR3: CASSFPGVGQPQHF
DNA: TGTGCCAGCAGCTTCCCAGGGGTAGGACAGCCCCAGCATTTT

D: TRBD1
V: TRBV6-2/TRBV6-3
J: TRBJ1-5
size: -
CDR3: CASRNYRGRGGYSNQPQHF
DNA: TGTGCCAGCAGAAACTACAGGGGGCGGGGGGGGTATAGCAATCAGCCCCAGCATTTT